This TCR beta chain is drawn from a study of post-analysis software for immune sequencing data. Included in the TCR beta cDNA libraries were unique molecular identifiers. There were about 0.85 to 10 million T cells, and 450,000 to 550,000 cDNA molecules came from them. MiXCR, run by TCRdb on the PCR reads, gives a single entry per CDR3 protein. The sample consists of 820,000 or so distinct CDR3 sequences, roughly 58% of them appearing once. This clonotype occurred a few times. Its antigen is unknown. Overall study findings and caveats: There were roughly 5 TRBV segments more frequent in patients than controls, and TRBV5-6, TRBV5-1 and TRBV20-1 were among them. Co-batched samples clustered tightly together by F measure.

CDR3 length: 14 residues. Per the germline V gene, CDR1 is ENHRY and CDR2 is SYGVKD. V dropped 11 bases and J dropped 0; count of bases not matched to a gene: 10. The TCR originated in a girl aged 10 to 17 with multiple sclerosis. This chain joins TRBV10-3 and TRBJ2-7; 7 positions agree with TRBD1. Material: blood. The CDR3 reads CASRTGRGSYEQYF. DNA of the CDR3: TGTGCCTCGCGGACAGGAAGGGGCTCCTACGAGCAGTACTTC.